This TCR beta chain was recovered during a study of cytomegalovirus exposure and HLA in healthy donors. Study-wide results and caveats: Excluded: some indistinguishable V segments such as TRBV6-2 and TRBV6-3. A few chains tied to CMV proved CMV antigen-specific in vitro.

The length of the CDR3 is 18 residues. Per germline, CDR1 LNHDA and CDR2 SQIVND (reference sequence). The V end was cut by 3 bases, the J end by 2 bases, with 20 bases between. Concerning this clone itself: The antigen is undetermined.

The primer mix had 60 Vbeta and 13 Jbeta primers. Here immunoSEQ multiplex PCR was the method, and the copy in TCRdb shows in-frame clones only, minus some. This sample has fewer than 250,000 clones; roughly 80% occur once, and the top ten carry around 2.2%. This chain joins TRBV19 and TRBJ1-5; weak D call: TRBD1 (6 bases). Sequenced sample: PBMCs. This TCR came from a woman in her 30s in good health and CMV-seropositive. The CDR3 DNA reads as TGTGCCAGTAGTATCCCACACGACAGGTTGCCCCGCAATCAGCCCCAGCATTTT. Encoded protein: CASSIPHDRLPRNQPQHF.